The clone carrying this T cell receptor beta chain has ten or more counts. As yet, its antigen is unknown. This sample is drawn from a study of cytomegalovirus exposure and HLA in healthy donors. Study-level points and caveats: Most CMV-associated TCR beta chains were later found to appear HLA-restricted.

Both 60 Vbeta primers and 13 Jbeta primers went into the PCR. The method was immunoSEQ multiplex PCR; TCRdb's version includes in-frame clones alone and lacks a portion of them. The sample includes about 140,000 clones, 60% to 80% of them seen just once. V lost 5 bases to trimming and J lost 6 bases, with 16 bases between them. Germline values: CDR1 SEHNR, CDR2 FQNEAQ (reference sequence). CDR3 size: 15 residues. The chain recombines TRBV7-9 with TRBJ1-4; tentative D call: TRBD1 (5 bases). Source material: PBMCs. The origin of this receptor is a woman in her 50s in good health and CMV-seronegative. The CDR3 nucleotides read TGTGCCAGCAGCACCGGAGTAGGGGCAGATGAAAAACTGTTTTTT. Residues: CASSTGVGADEKLFF. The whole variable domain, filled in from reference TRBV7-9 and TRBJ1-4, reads DTGVSQNPRHKITKRGQNVTFRCDPISEHNRLYWYRQTLGQGPEFLTYFQNEAQLEKSRLLSDRFSAERPKGSFSTLEIQRTEQGDSAMYLCASSTGVGADEKLFFGSGTQLSVL.